The following is a TCR beta chain sequence with its context. No cognate antigen has been identified for it. No per-base quality is available; no much larger clone lies one base away. Library construction relied on the immunoSEQ multiplex PCR assay. TCRdb obtained this table from immuneACCESS and retained in-frame rearrangements with V and J assigned. These tables miss some clones; where compared with another copy, unresolved V genes account for less than half of the shortfall, and the remainder is unexplained. The sample data list 170,000 or so clones, and 80% to 95% of these were observed just once. The ten largest clonotypes hold 1.4% to 1.5% of the sample. These data come from a study of control samples from healthy donors and cancer patients (dated by TCRdb to about 2020). The sample consisted of blood. This clonotype originated in a man between 18 and 35 years old in good health.

Read as DNA, the sequence is TGTGCCAGCAGCGTGATTGGGGTTAGCACAGATACGCAGTATTTT. It translates as CASSVIGVSTDTQYF. Recombination connected TRBV9 to TRBJ2-3; the D gene lacks a confident call. The CDR3 starts with the cysteine, ends with the phenylalanine, and has 15 residues. The entry retains the CDR3 DNA only, 45 bases that are in frame from base 1. V loses 2 bases of germline sequence and J loses 0 bases, and the interval between the two ends is 10 bases. CDR1 is given as SGDLS and CDR2 as YYNGEE, both from the germline V gene.